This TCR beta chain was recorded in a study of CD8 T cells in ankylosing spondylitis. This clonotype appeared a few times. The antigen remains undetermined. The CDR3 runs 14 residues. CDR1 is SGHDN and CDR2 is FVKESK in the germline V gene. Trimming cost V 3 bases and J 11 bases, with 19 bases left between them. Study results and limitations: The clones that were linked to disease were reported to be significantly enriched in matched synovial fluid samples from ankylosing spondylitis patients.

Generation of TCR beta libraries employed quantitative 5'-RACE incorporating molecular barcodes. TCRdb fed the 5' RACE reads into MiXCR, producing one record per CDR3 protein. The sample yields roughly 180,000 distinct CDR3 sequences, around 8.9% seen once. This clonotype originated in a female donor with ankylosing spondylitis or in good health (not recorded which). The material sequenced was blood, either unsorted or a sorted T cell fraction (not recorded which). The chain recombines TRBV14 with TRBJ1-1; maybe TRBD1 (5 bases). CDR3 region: CASSQTSDRNKAFF. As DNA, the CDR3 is TGTGCCAGCAGCCAGACTTCCGACAGAAACAAGGCTTTCTTT. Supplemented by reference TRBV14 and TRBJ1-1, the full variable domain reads EAGVTQFPSHSVIEKGQTVTLRCDPISGHDNLYWYRRVMGKEIKFLLHFVKESKQDESGMPNNRFLAERTGGTYSTLKVQPAELEDSGVYFCASSQTSDRNKAFFGQGTRLTVV.